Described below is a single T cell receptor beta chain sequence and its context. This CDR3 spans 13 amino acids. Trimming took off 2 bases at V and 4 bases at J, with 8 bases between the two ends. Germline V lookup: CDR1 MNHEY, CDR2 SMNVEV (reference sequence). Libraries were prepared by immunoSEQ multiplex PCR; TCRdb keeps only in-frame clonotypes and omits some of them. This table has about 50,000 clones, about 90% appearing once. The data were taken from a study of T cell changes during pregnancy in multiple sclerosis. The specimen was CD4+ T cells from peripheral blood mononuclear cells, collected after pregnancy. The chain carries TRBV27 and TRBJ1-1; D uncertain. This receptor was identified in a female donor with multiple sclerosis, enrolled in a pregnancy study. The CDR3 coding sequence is TGTGCCAGCAGTTTAGGAGAGGGCACTGAAGCTTTCTTT. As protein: CASSLGEGTEAFF.